Here is one T cell receptor beta chain with its context. The sample comes from a study of blood T cell repertoires in COVID-19. Whole-study context: T cells, B-cell-depleted T cells, or PBMCs provided the cDNA or gDNA that served as material.

The CDR3 has 22 residues. The junction had 36 bases not matched to a gene; V was cut back by 9 bases and J by 6 bases. The germline V gene encodes CDR1 SGHRS and CDR2 YFSETQ. Study members were between roughly 18 and 90 years old and lived in about two dozen US regions. Cohort 3 recovery required two negative PCRs, clearance, or symptom resolution. Assay: immunoSEQ multiplex PCR; the TCRdb copy retains only in-frame clones and omits some. The repertoire has 300,000 to 350,000 clones, around 85% of them found once; the top ten carry less than 2.5%. The chain employs TRBV5-1 and TRBJ1-5, with 7 bases that match TRBD1. The sample taken for sequencing was PBMCs or T cells enriched from blood (not recorded which). The sequence was obtained from a young man who had recovered from COVID-19. The CDR3 region is CATLQITGLRQGTGMARQPQHF. Written as DNA, the CDR3 is TGCGCCACCTTACAGATAACGGGCTTACGACAGGGAACGGGAATGGCTCGTCAGCCCCAGCATTTT.